This T cell receptor beta chain was sequenced in a study of blood T cell repertoires in COVID-19. In the study overall: There were acute and convalescent COVID-19 samples, and they came from the United States, Italy and Spain. PBMCs, B-cell-depleted T cells, or T cells were the source of the cDNA or gDNA that made up the material.

Authors' analysis steps: Using reference gene primer amplification, nucleated cell counts were estimated. Measured with immunoSEQ multiplex PCR; TCRdb has only the in-frame clones, and not every one. V and J calls and clone size come straight from that table; D and trimming were deduced from the DNA. The sample lists about 180,000 clones; more than 75% were seen once. Germline values: CDR1 WSHSY, CDR2 SAAADI. The CDR3 runs to 13 residues. Trimming removed 6 bases at V and 1 base at J, with 9 bases between. The clonotype originates from a woman in her seventies with acute or convalescent COVID-19. The sequencing sample was made of peripheral blood. The chain links TRBV10-2 to TRBJ1-1; D might be TRBD1 (6 bases). CDR3: CASSQGTNTEAFF. The CDR3 nucleotides read TGCGCCAGCAGCCAGGGGACGAACACTGAAGCTTTCTTT.